This T cell receptor beta chain was recovered during a study of blood T cell repertoires in COVID-19. This clone was detected a few times. The repertoire was sequenced with immunoSEQ multiplex PCR; TCRdb's copy has only in-frame clones and lacks some. Counted here are fewer than 95,000 clones, approximately 75% occurring once; the ten biggest clones make up 13% to 15%. The CDR3 covers 14 residues. Germline assignment: CDR1 MNHEY and CDR2 SVGEGT. V was trimmed by 5 bases and J by 5 bases, leaving 15 bases between them. This TCR was recovered from a woman of 80 years or more with acute or convalescent COVID-19. The V call is TRBV6-2 or TRBV6-3, the J call TRBJ1-2; possible D gene TRBD1, 5 bases. Material: peripheral blood. The CDR3 loop reads CASSRPGQVYGYTF. The CDR3 region has the DNA TGTGCCAGCAGTCGCCCAGGACAAGTGTATGGCTACACCTTC.